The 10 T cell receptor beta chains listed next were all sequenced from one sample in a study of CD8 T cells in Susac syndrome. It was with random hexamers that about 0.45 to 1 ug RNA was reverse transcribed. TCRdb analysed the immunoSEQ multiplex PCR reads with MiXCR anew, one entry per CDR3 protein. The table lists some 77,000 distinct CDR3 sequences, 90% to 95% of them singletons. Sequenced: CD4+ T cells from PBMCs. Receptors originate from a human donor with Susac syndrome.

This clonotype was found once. The CDR3 DNA is TGTGCCAGCAGCAAAAGGACAGCTATTGAGAACACTGAAGCTTTCTTT. This gives the protein CASSKRTAIENTEAFF. The rearrangement joins TRBV9 to TRBJ1-1, with D possibly TRBD1 on 6 matching bases. Trimming left V 4 bases short and J 1 base short, with 17 bases between. Per germline, CDR1 SGDLS and CDR2 YYNGEE. This CDR3 spans 16 amino acids.

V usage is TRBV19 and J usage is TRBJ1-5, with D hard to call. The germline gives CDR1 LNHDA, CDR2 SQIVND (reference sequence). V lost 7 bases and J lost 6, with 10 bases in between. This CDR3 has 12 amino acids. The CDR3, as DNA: TGTGCCAGTAATCGGTGGCGTCAGCCCCAGCATTTT. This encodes CASNRWRQPQHF.

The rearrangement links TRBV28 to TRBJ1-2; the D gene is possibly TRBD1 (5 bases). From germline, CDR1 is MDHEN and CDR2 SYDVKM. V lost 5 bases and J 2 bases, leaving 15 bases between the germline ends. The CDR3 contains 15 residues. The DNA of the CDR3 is TGTGCCAGCAGTCCGCTGGACACCCCAAACTATGGCTACACCTTC. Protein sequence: CASSPLDTPNYGYTF.

DNA for the CDR3: TGTGCCAGCAGTTTAGGAGGGCACTCCACCGGGGAGCTGTTTTTT. As protein: CASSLGGHSTGELFF. The chain is built from TRBV28 and TRBJ2-2; a weak D match, TRBD2 (6 bases). Per the germline V gene, CDR1 is MDHEN and CDR2 is SYDVKM. The CDR3 loop spans 15 amino acids. V was shortened by 2 bases and J by 4 bases, with 11 bases between the two germline ends.

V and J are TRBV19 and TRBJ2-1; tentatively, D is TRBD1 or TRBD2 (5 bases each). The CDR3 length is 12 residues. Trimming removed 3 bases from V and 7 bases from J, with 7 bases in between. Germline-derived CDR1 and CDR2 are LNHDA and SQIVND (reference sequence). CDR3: CASSIGGNEQFF. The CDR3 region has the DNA TGTGCCAGTAGTATTGGGGGAAATGAGCAGTTCTTC.

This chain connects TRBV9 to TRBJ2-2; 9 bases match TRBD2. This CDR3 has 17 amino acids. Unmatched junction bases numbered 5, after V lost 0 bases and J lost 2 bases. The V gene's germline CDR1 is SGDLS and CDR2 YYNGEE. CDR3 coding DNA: TGTGCCAGCAGCGTAGGCGGGGGGGCCCGTAACACCGGGGAGCTGTTTTTT. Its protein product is CASSVGGGARNTGELFF.

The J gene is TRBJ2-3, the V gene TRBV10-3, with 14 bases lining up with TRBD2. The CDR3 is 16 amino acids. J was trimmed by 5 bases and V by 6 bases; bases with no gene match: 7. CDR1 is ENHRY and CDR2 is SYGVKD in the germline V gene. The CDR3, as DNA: TGTGCCATCAGGGGACTAGCGGGGGCCCGGGGAGATACGCAGTATTTT. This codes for CAIRGLAGARGDTQYF.

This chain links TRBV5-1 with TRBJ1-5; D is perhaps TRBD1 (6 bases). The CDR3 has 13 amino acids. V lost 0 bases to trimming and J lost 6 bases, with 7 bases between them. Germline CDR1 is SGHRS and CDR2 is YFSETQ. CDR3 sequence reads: CASSLEQGQPQHF. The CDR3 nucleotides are TGCGCCAGCAGCTTGGAACAGGGTCAGCCCCAGCATTTT.

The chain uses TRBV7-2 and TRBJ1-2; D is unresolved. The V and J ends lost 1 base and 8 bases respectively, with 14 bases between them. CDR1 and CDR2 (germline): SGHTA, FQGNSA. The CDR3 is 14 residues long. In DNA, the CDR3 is TGTGCCAGCAGCTTAGGTGCCCCGGCGGGGGGCTACACCTTC. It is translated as CASSLGAPAGGYTF.

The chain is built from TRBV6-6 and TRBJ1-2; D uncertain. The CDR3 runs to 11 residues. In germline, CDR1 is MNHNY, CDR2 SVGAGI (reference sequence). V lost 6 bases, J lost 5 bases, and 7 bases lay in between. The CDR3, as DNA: TGTGCCAGCAGCTTACAGTATGGCTACACCTTC. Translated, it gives CASSLQYGYTF.